This entry lists 10 T cell receptor beta chains sequenced from one sample in a study of T cells after yellow fever vaccination (dated by TCRdb to between 2019 and 2020). Library creation used 5' RACE. Sequencing used an Illumina NovaSeq 6000. TCRdb trimmed public reads at Q25 via fastp, called clones via MiXCR and kept in-frame beta chains. Duplicate CDR3 protein sequences are folded into a single record with the most common DNA and genes. For this sample there are about 340,000 distinct CDR3 sequences; around an eighth appear just once. Of the sample, approximately 3.3% falls within the top ten clones. This specimen's treatment or condition label, interpreted: live attenuated yellow fever vaccine strain. The sequenced sample was CD4+ T cells sorted from PBMCs, obtained 15 days after the yellow fever booster vaccination. These receptors all stem from a man aged 18 to 30 who received the YFV17D yellow fever vaccine.

This clonotype was detected many times. The chain carries TRBV7-2 and TRBJ1-2; D perhaps matches TRBD1 (5 bases). This CDR3 is 15 amino acids long. Trimming removed 2 bases from V and 7 bases from J, with 17 bases in between. Per the germline V gene, CDR1 is SGHTA and CDR2 is FQGNSA. The CDR3 sequence: CASSLQANRDGGYTF. The CDR3 bases are TGTGCCAGCAGCTTACAGGCAAACCGGGACGGTGGCTACACCTTC.

This clonotype was counted a few times. The chain joins TRBV5-6 to TRBJ2-7; unclear D gene. This CDR3 is 11 amino acids long. Trimming left V 6 bases short and J 6 bases short, with 10 bases between. Per germline, CDR1 SGHDT and CDR2 YYEEEE. Here the CDR3 DNA reads TGTGCCAGCATGGGGTCTGGCGAGCAGTACGTC. This gives the protein CASMGSGEQYV.

This clonotype was observed at least ten times. The chain has TRBV12-3 or TRBV12-4 and TRBJ2-4; the match to TRBD2 covers 7 bases. The length of the CDR3 is 15 residues. The junction had 9 bases not matched to a gene; V was cut back by 2 bases and J by 8 bases. The CDR3 nucleotides are TGTGCCAGCAGTTTACGGCCCGGGGGGTTGGACATTCAGTACTTC. This sequence encodes CASSLRPGGLDIQYF.

This clonotype was seen more than once but under ten times. The chain is built from TRBV20-1 and TRBJ1-5; D is unclear. The CDR3 spans 11 residues. Germline V lookup: CDR1 DFQATT, CDR2 SNEGSKA (reference sequence). V gave up 6 bases and J gave up 9 bases, with 12 bases separating them. CDR3 in DNA: TGCAGTGCACTAGGAGAAGGGCCCCAGCATTTT. Residues: CSALGEGPQHF.

Points on this clonotype: A much bigger clone sits one base away, suggesting this may be a read error. The chain couples TRBV7-6 to TRBJ2-2; 7 bases fit TRBD1. This CDR3 comprises 13 residues. In germline, CDR1 is SGHVS, CDR2 FNYEAQ. V trimming: 8 bases; J trimming: 6 bases; junction bases outside the gene matches: 6. This chain's CDR3 is CASGSDRSGELFF. DNA for the CDR3: TGTGCCAGCGGCTCGGACAGGTCCGGGGAGCTGTTTTTT.

The J gene is TRBJ2-7, the V gene TRBV6-5; 8 bases are a match to TRBD1. V lost 5 bases, J lost 9 bases, and 9 bases stayed unmatched. Germline CDR1 is MNHEY and CDR2 is SVGAGI. The CDR3 covers 13 residues. The CDR3 sequence is CASSPSGTGLQYF. The CDR3 DNA sequence: TGTGCCAGCAGTCCATCCGGGACAGGATTGCAGTACTTC.

The V and J genes are TRBV12-3 or TRBV12-4 and TRBJ1-5; D is undetermined. CDR3 length: 12 residues. The V end lost 4 bases, the J end lost 9 bases, and 10 bases lay between the germline ends. CDR3 bases: TGTGCCAGCAGTTCGGTCAGGACGCCCCAGCATTTT. Translation: CASSSVRTPQHF.

The chain employs TRBV20-1 and TRBJ2-5, with D perhaps TRBD1 or TRBD2 (5 bases each). Germline V gene sequence: CDR1 DFQATT, CDR2 SNEGSKA (reference sequence). The V end lost 4 bases, the J end lost 2 bases, and 14 bases lay between the germline ends. CDR3 length: 14 residues. CDR3 in DNA: TGCAGTGCTACCCGGGACGCCCAACAAGAGACCCAGTACTTC. Amino acids: CSATRDAQQETQYF.

This clonotype appeared a few times. The chain employs TRBV15 and TRBJ2-5; TRBD2 agrees at 9 bases. The V segment lost 3 bases and the J segment 1 base; nucleotides outside the gene matches: 3. Germline lookup yields CDR1 LNHNV and CDR2 YYDKDF (reference sequence). The CDR3 sequence is 15 residues long. The DNA for the CDR3 is TGTGCCACCAGCAGGACTAGCGGAATCCAAGAGACCCAGTACTTC. Translation gives CATSRTSGIQETQYF.

CDR3 protein: CASSLDGQGSEQYF. As DNA, the CDR3 is TGCGCCAGCAGCTTGGATGGACAGGGTTCCGAGCAGTACTTC. J is TRBJ2-7 and V is TRBV5-1; the match to TRBD1 covers 8 bases. V gave up 0 bases and J gave up 6 bases; unmatched junction bases: 5. The CDR3 runs to 14 residues. Germline CDR1 reads SGHRS; CDR2 reads YFSETQ.